This T cell receptor beta chain is drawn from a study of spatial heterogeneity in lung cancer. As for the study in general: The donor group consisted of approximately 77 patients who had untreated, early-stage non-small cell lung cancer.

Every molecule of TCR cDNA had its own unique molecular identifier. TCRdb analysed the 5' RACE reads with MiXCR anew, one entry per CDR3 protein. The data contain some 46,000 distinct CDR3 sequences, about 11% of them seen just once; the ten biggest clones take up roughly 32%. This clonotype was picked up many times. Time point reported: blood at routine non-recurrence follow-up after resection. The V gene's germline CDR1 is SGHTA and CDR2 FQGNSA. The ends were cut back, 5 bases at V and 0 bases at J, with 10 bases in the middle. CDR3 length: 14 residues. The chain links TRBV7-2 to TRBJ1-1; no firm D call. The sequence came from a male donor with early-stage non-small cell lung cancer. The source material was PBMCs, sampled at follow-up. The DNA of the CDR3 is TGTGCCAGCAGCATTGGACGTATGAACACTGAAGCTTTCTTT. Its translation: CASSIGRMNTEAFF.